Below, 10 T cell receptor beta chains from the same sample are listed, as sequenced in a study of Graves' ophthalmopathy and Graves' hyperthyroidism. For repertoire sequencing, the TCR beta CDR3 regions were amplified from RNA transcripts. RT-PCR was first run with HTBI primers, then multiplex PCR in a second round. TCRdb re-derived calls from the multiplex PCR reads in MiXCR, one entry per CDR3 protein. Here the sample spans 400,000 or so distinct CDR3 sequences, roughly a sixth being singletons. What was sequenced was peripheral blood. All receptors come from an adult woman with stable Graves' hyperthyroidism.

The V gene is TRBV7-3, the J gene TRBJ2-7; 8 positions match TRBD2. This CDR3 has 15 amino acids. Germline V lookup: CDR1 SGHTA, CDR2 FQGTGA. V shed 0 bases, J shed 3 bases, and the junction held 4 bases outside the gene matches. CDR3 bases: TGTGCCAGCAGCTTAACGTCGGGGGGGGTCTACGAGCAGTACTTC. It encodes CASSLTSGGVYEQYF.

Ten or more counts support this clonotype. The genes are TRBV27 and TRBJ1-5; 7 bases fit TRBD1. In germline, CDR1 is MNHEY, CDR2 SMNVEV (reference sequence). The J segment lost 2 bases and the V segment lost 5 bases, leaving 6 bases of the junction unmatched. There are 15 residues in the CDR3. This CDR3 is CASSKGATGNQPQHF. In DNA, the CDR3 is TGTGCCAGCAGTAAGGGGGCGACAGGCAATCAGCCCCAGCATTTT.

The chain is built from TRBV7-6 and TRBJ1-1; the D is unclear. CDR1 is SGHVS, CDR2 FNYEAQ, per germline. This CDR3 is built from 12 residues. V was shortened by 5 bases and J by 2 bases, with 6 bases between the two germline ends. This CDR3 is CASSAYNTEAFF. The CDR3 region has the DNA TGTGCCAGCAGCGCCTACAACACTGAAGCTTTCTTT. The variable domain in full, completed from reference TRBV7-6 and TRBJ1-1, reads GAGVSQSPRYKVTKRGQDVALRCDPISGHVSLYWYRQALGQGPEFLTYFNYEAQQDKSGLPNDRFSAERPEGSISTLTIQRTEQRDSAMYRCASSAYNTEAFFGQGTRLTVV.

The sample holds many counts of this clonotype. As DNA, the CDR3 is TGCAGTGCTAGAGAAGGCCCAGGGGGCACTGAAGCTTTCTTT. Its translation: CSAREGPGGTEAFF. V and J are TRBV20-1 and TRBJ1-1; TRBD1 matches at 7 bases. Unmatched junction bases numbered 5, after V lost 0 bases and J lost 4 bases. The germline gives CDR1 DFQATT, CDR2 SNEGSKA (reference sequence). This CDR3 has 14 residues.

This clonotype was found many times. The J gene is TRBJ2-5, the V gene TRBV5-8; 11 bases fit TRBD1. The germline V gene has CDR1 SGHTS and CDR2 YDEGEE. V lost 4 bases, J lost 0 bases, and 5 bases stayed unmatched. This CDR3 has 16 residues. The CDR3 bases are TGTGCCAGCAGCAACCTGGGACAGGGGGACCAAGAGACCCAGTACTTC. Protein: CASSNLGQGDQETQYF.

This clonotype was seen repeatedly, ten times or more. A much larger clone is a single base away; this may be a read error. The rearrangement joins TRBV12-3 or TRBV12-4 to TRBJ1-2; D is ambiguous. Trimming pared 4 bases from V and 7 bases from J, leaving 10 bases between. CDR3 size: 12 residues. The CDR3 region has the DNA TGTGCCAGCAGTTCGAACAGCAGTGGCTACACCTTC. Amino acid sequence: CASSSNSSGYTF.

There are many counts of this clonotype. The rearrangement uses TRBV29-1 and TRBJ1-3; D may be TRBD1 (6 bases). Germline V gene data show CDR1 as SQVTM and CDR2 as ANQGSEA. The CDR3 is 15 amino acids. V shed 4 bases and J shed 0 bases, with 13 bases lying between them. The CDR3 protein is CSVVGQPNSGNTIYF. The CDR3 bases are TGCAGCGTTGTGGGACAACCAAACTCTGGAAACACCATATATTTT.

This clonotype appeared many times. The chain joins TRBV29-1 to TRBJ2-5; tentatively, D is TRBD1 or TRBD2 (6 bases each). The CDR3 covers 14 residues. Per the germline V gene, CDR1 is SQVTM and CDR2 is ANQGSEA. The ends were cut back, 0 bases at V and 5 bases at J, with 13 bases in the middle. The CDR3: CSVEDPEGGETQYF. The CDR3 region has the DNA TGCAGCGTTGAAGATCCGGAGGGGGGTGAGACCCAGTACTTC.

This clonotype has ten or more counts. The CDR3 DNA reads TGTGCCAGCAGCTTAGGGGGGGGCCCCAATGGCTACACCTTC. Amino acid sequence: CASSLGGGPNGYTF. This chain links TRBV7-2 with TRBJ1-2; possibly TRBD1 for D (6 bases). The CDR3 length is 14 residues. V lost 1 base and J lost 6, with 12 bases in between. Per germline, CDR1 SGHTA and CDR2 FQGNSA.

The CDR3 nucleotides are TGTGCCAGCAGCTTAACTAGTCAGGGGAACGAGCAGTACTTC. It encodes CASSLTSQGNEQYF. The gene calls are TRBV7-3 and TRBJ2-7, with D possibly TRBD1 on 6 matching bases. This CDR3 is built from 14 residues. V lost 0 bases, J lost 5 bases, and 11 bases lay in between. CDR1 is SGHTA and CDR2 is FQGTGA in the germline V gene.